Below, 2 T cell receptor beta chains from the same sample are listed, as sequenced in a study of shared clonotypes between healthy human individuals. Sequencing used immunoSEQ multiplex PCR; TCRdb keeps in-frame clones, though not all of them. The sample contains some 1.4 million clones, around 97% of which appear only once. Sequencing input: naive CD4+ T cells sorted from blood. Sample subset: CD45RA+ positively selected. All receptors derive from a man younger than 40 in good health.

The chain couples TRBV7-2 to TRBJ2-2; D is unresolved. The germline V gene has CDR1 SGHTA and CDR2 FQGNSA. Trimming shortened V by 2 bases and J by 5 bases, and 9 bases separated the two germline ends. CDR3 length: 14 residues. The CDR3 loop is CASSLKGATGELFF. CDR3 coding DNA: TGTGCCAGCAGCTTAAAAGGTGCTACCGGGGAGCTGTTTTTT.

The chain couples TRBV28 to TRBJ1-2, with D perhaps matching TRBD1 (5 bases). V shed 5 bases and J shed 4 bases, with 14 bases lying between them. Germline V gene sequence: CDR1 MDHEN, CDR2 SYDVKM. The CDR3 contains 14 residues. CDR3 bases: TGTGCCAGCAGTCCCTTGGGGCAGGGCTATGGCTACACCTTC. Its translation: CASSPLGQGYGYTF.